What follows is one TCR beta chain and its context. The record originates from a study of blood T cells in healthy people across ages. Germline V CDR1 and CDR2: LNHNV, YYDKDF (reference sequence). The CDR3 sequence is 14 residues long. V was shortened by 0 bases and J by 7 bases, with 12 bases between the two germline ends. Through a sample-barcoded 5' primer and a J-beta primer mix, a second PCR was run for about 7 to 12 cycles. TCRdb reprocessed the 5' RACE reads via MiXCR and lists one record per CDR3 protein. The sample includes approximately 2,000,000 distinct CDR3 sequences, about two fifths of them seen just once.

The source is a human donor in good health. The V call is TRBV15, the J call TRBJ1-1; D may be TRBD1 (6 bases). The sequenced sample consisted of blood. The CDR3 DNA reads TGTGCCACCAGCAGAGATATGGGACAACTTGAAGCTTTCTTT. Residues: CATSRDMGQLEAFF.